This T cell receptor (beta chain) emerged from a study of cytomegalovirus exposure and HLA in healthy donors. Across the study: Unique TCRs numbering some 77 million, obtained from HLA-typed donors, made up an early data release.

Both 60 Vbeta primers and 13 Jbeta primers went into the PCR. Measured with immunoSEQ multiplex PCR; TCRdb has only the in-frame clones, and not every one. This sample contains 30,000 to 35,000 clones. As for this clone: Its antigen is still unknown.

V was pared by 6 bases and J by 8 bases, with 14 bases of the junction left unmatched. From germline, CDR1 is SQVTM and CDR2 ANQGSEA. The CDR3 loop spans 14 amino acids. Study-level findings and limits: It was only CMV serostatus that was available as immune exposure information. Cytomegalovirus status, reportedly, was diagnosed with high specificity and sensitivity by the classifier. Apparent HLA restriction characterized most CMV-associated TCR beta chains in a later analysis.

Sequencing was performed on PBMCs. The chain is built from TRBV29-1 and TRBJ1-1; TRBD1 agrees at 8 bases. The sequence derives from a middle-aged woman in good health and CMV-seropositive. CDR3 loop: CSVALGTGDPEAFF. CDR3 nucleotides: TGCAGCGTAGCCCTCGGGACAGGAGATCCAGAAGCTTTCTTT. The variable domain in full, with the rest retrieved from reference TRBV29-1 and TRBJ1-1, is SAVISQKPSRDICQRGTSLTIQCQVDSQVTMMFWYRQQPGQSLTLIATANQGSEATYESGFVIDKFPISRPNLTFSTLTVSNMSPEDSSIYLCSVALGTGDPEAFFGQGTRLTVV.